The clone carrying this T cell receptor beta chain was picked up a small number of times. Its antigen is unknown. This specimen belongs to a study of T cells in Graves' hyperthyroidism and ophthalmopathy. Study information: Before treatment of any kind, peripheral blood was taken at initial diagnosis. Findings and limits, study-wide: Ophthalmopathy was told apart from stable hyperthyroidism by a 13 V-J model. Most clonotypes that expanded in the thyroid above 0.001 also showed up in blood.

Based on clinical symptoms, serum thyroxine and TRAb, thyroid ultrasound and orbital computed tomography, diagnoses were reached. The CDR3 length is 15 residues. Trimming took off 4 bases at V and 5 bases at J, with 16 bases between the two ends. Germline V CDR1 and CDR2: SGHRS, YFSETQ. The TCR beta CDR3 regions underwent amplification using RNA transcripts as the source. The TCR CDR3 was amplified in a first-round RT-PCR using the HTBI primer set. TCRdb reanalysed the multiplex PCR reads using MiXCR and keeps one entry per CDR3 protein. The profile shows hundreds of thousands of distinct CDR3 sequences, 20% to 25% of them singletons.

The sample comprised blood. The sequence was obtained from a woman in her seventies with Graves' ophthalmopathy. This chain links TRBV5-1 with TRBJ2-1; tentative D call: TRBD2 (6 bases). The CDR3 coding sequence is TGCGCCAGCAGCCTGGAAGGGAGGAGGAACAATGAGCAGTTCTTC. It codes for CASSLEGRRNNEQFF.